One and the same sample provided the 28 T cell receptor beta chains below, sequenced in a study of blood T cell repertoires in COVID-19. Repertoires were generated with immunoSEQ multiplex PCR, while TCRdb's copy carries only in-frame clones and drops some. The table records 350,000 to 500,000 clones, roughly 90% of them present only once. Sequencing used peripheral blood. The origin of the receptors is a man aged 18-30 years with COVID-19, enrolled during active disease.

About this clone itself: The sample holds other DNA sequences that translate to the same CDR3. The V gene is TRBV19, the J gene TRBJ2-3, with D hard to call. The CDR3 runs to 15 residues. The germline gives CDR1 LNHDA, CDR2 SQIVND (reference sequence). Trimming shortened V by 3 bases and J by 0 bases, and 10 bases separated the two germline ends. The CDR3 is CASSIRRTSTDTQYF. The CDR3 DNA follows: TGTGCCAGTAGTATTCGGAGAACTAGCACAGATACGCAGTATTTT.

This chain joins TRBV2 and TRBJ2-7, with 10 positions matching TRBD1. V shed 6 bases, J shed 4 bases, and the junction held 12 bases outside the gene matches. Germline CDR1 reads SNHLY; CDR2 reads FYNNEI. This CDR3 is 16 amino acids long. The CDR3 loop reads CASRGLTGGDDYEQYF. For the CDR3, the DNA is TGTGCCAGCAGAGGGCTGACAGGGGGCGACGATTACGAGCAGTACTTC. Together with reference TRBV2 and TRBJ2-7, the CDR3 gives the full variable domain: EPEVTQTPSHQVTQMGQEVILRCVPISNHLYFYWYRQILGQKVEFLVSFYNNEISEKSEIFDDQFSVERPDGSNFTLKIRSTKLEDSAMYFCASRGLTGGDDYEQYFGPGTRLTVT.

V is TRBV6-5 and J is TRBJ2-3; 8 bases fit TRBD1. Germline trimming cut 7 bases from V and 0 bases from J; bases unmatched to any gene: 3. The CDR3 consists of 14 residues. The V gene's germline CDR1 is MNHEY and CDR2 SVGAGI. CDR3 in amino acids: CASTRTGSTDTQYF. Written as DNA, the CDR3 is TGTGCCAGCACCAGGACAGGGAGCACAGATACGCAGTATTTT.

The chain uses TRBV3-1 (or the pseudogene TRBV3-2) and TRBJ2-7; D gene uncertain. V was pared by 0 bases and J by 6 bases, with 12 bases between. The germline gives CDR1 LGHDT, CDR2 YNNKEL (reference sequence). This CDR3 contains 14 residues. CDR3 in DNA: TGTGCCAGCAGCCAAGAGCCGCCCTCTAGCGAGCAGTACTTC. Its translation: CASSQEPPSSEQYF.

The chain links TRBV25-1 to TRBJ2-1; 12 nucleotides line up with TRBD2. This CDR3 region has 15 residues. CDR1 MGHDK and CDR2 SYGVNS come from the germline V gene. The ends lost 4 bases at V and 5 bases at J; junction bases unmatched: 3. The CDR3, as DNA: TGTGCCAGCAGTGGACTAGCGGGGGTACACAATGAGCAGTTCTTC. It encodes CASSGLAGVHNEQFF.

This clone was detected only a few times. The CDR3 DNA follows: TGTGCCAGCAGCTTCAAGGGAGGTTCACCCCTCCACTTT. Its translation is CASSFKGGSPLHF. V gene TRBV7-2 combines with J gene TRBJ1-6, with D unresolved. The ends were cut back, 3 bases at V and 9 bases at J, with 9 bases in the middle. There are 13 residues in the CDR3. Germline V CDR1 and CDR2: SGHTA, FQGNSA. The whole variable domain, filled in from reference TRBV7-2 and TRBJ1-6, reads GAGVSQSPSNKVTEKGKDVELRCDPISGHTALYWYRQSLGQGLEFLIYFQGNSAPDKSGLPSDRFSAERTGGSVSTLTIQRTQQEDSAVYLCASSFKGGSPLHFGNGTRLTVT.

This rearrangement joins TRBV13 to TRBJ2-7, with D tentatively TRBD2 (6 bases). Germline V lookup: CDR1 PRHDT, CDR2 FYEKMQ (reference sequence). The CDR3 covers 17 residues. Trimming removed 5 bases from V and 3 bases from J, with 23 bases in between. CDR3 in amino acids: CASSISKVGRPNYEQYF. The DNA of the CDR3 is TGTGCCAGCAGCATATCCAAAGTGGGGAGGCCTAACTACGAGCAGTACTTC.

The V and J genes are TRBV12-3 or TRBV12-4 and TRBJ1-5, with D unclear. V was clipped by 7 bases and J by 4 bases, with 11 bases between them. The CDR3 runs to 13 residues. CDR3 loop: CASTQTPNQPQHF. Here the CDR3 DNA reads TGTGCCAGCACCCAGACACCAAATCAGCCCCAGCATTTT.

The rearrangement links TRBV20-1 to TRBJ2-1; 12 bases agree with TRBD2. Trimming took 3 bases from V and 10 from J; bases not matched to a gene: 10. Per the germline V gene, CDR1 is DFQATT and CDR2 is SNEGSKA (reference sequence). The CDR3 has 15 residues. The CDR3 nucleotides read TGCAGTGCTAGTCCTCTAGCGGGGGGGCCCGGAGAGCAGTTCTTC. Its protein product is CSASPLAGGPGEQFF.

This chain connects TRBV5-4 to TRBJ2-7; D may be TRBD2 (5 bases). In germline, CDR1 is SGHNT, CDR2 YYREEE (reference sequence). V shed 0 bases and J shed 4 bases, with 11 bases lying between them. The CDR3 contains 14 residues. CDR3 sequence reads: CASSLVSSSYEQYF. As DNA, the CDR3 is TGTGCCAGCAGCTTGGTTTCTAGCTCTTACGAGCAGTACTTC. The complete variable domain, with remaining parts taken from reference TRBV5-4 and TRBJ2-7, reads ETGVTQSPTHLIKTRGQQVTLRCSSQSGHNTVSWYQQALGQGPQFIFQYYREEENGRGNFPPRFSGLQFPNYSSELNVNALELDDSALYLCASSLVSSSYEQYFGPGTRLTVT.

The chain recombines TRBV2 with TRBJ2-7; TRBD2 agrees at 8 bases. The CDR3 runs to 13 residues. The V gene end was trimmed by 6 bases and the J gene end by 2 bases; junction bases not matched to a gene: 3. Germline-derived CDR1 and CDR2 are SNHLY and FYNNEI. The DNA for the CDR3 is TGTGCCAGCAGACTAGCGGCAACCTACGAGCAGTACTTC. Its translation: CASRLAATYEQYF.

The chain carries TRBV18 and TRBJ2-1, with 7 bases that match TRBD1. This CDR3 has 12 amino acids. V trimming: 6 bases; J trimming: 8 bases; junction bases outside the gene matches: 4. Germline V gene data show CDR1 as KGHSH and CDR2 as LQKENI. The CDR3 loop is CASSADRDEQFF. For the CDR3, the DNA is TGTGCCAGCTCCGCTGACAGGGATGAGCAGTTCTTC.

The chain links TRBV6-5 to TRBJ2-1, with TRBD2 identical over 10 bases. The J segment lost 9 bases and the V segment lost 0 bases, leaving 5 bases of the junction unmatched. Germline V lookup: CDR1 MNHEY, CDR2 SVGAGI. This CDR3 is 15 amino acids long. CDR3 amino acids: CASSYSSGGYGEQFF. The CDR3 DNA reads as TGTGCCAGCAGTTACTCTAGCGGGGGGTATGGTGAGCAGTTCTTC.

The chain has TRBV5-4 and TRBJ1-1, with TRBD1 identical over 7 bases. CDR1 is SGHNT, CDR2 YYREEE, per germline (reference sequence). The CDR3 consists of 13 residues. V lost 0 bases, J lost 11 bases, and 7 bases stayed unmatched. CDR3 loop: CASSLGSGTDAFF. Here the CDR3 DNA reads TGTGCCAGCAGCTTGGGGTCCGGGACAGATGCTTTCTTT.

This rearrangement joins TRBV16 to TRBJ1-3; no definite D call. Trimming pared 1 base from V and 3 bases from J, leaving 7 bases between. The CDR3 is 14 amino acids. Germline V CDR1 and CDR2: KGHSY, FQNENV. CDR3 sequence reads: CASSQFGGGNTIYF. For the CDR3, the DNA is TGTGCCAGCAGCCAATTTGGAGGTGGAAACACCATATATTTT.

The rearrangement joins TRBV9 to TRBJ2-3, with a possible D match to TRBD1 (6 bases). The CDR3 consists of 15 residues. The V gene's germline CDR1 is SGDLS and CDR2 YYNGEE. Trimming took 4 bases from V and 2 from J, leaving 14 bases between them. As DNA, the CDR3 is TGTGCCAGCAGCTCCGAGACAGGCGCCACAGATACGCAGTATTTT. Translating gives CASSSETGATDTQYF.

The V and J genes are TRBV5-4 and TRBJ2-2; 7 bases line up with TRBD1. CDR1 is SGHNT and CDR2 is YYREEE in the germline V gene (reference sequence). The CDR3 covers 16 residues. V shed 4 bases, J shed 2 bases, and the junction held 8 bases outside the gene matches. CDR3 amino acids: CASSHRTGGNTGELFF. CDR3 DNA: TGTGCCAGCAGCCACAGGACAGGTGGAAACACCGGGGAGCTGTTTTTT.

The rearrangement links TRBV29-1 to TRBJ2-2; 7 bases map to TRBD1. This CDR3 region has 14 residues. V trimming: 6 bases; J trimming: 1 base; junction bases outside the gene matches: 5. Per the germline V gene, CDR1 is SQVTM and CDR2 is ANQGSEA. CDR3 nucleotides: TGCAGCGTAAGACAGGGTTGGAACACCGGGGAGCTGTTTTTT. Translated, it gives CSVRQGWNTGELFF.

The V gene is TRBV11-2, the J gene TRBJ1-2, with a tentative D call TRBD1 (5 bases). The CDR3 extends over 17 amino acids. Trimming stripped 0 bases from V and 5 bases from J, with 19 bases between. CDR1 and CDR2 from the germline V gene are SGHAT and FQNNGV. Written as DNA, the CDR3 is TGTGCCAGCAGCTTAGATTCGACTCGGGGGAGATGGTATGGCTACACCTTC. Amino acids: CASSLDSTRGRWYGYTF.

A note on this clone: The same CDR3 arises from other DNA sequences in this sample as well. The chain employs TRBV19 and TRBJ2-7; 9 positions agree with TRBD2. This CDR3 has 14 residues. Germline trimming cut 3 bases from V and 2 bases from J; bases unmatched to any gene: 2. From germline, CDR1 is LNHDA and CDR2 SQIVND (reference sequence). The CDR3 sequence is CASSILAGTYEQYF. CDR3 coding DNA: TGTGCCAGTAGTATCCTAGCGGGAACCTACGAGCAGTACTTC. Looking up the rest from reference TRBV19 and TRBJ2-7 gives the full variable domain: DGGITQSPKYLFRKEGQNVTLSCEQNLNHDAMYWYRQDPGQGLRLIYYSQIVNDFQKGDIAEGYSVSREKKESFPLTVTSAQKNPTAFYLCASSILAGTYEQYFGPGTRLTVT.

V gene TRBV11-1 combines with J gene TRBJ1-5; D unclear. The germline gives CDR1 SGHAT, CDR2 FQDESV (reference sequence). The CDR3 sequence is 13 residues long. Trimming stripped 3 bases from V and 5 bases from J, with 8 bases between. The chain's CDR3 is CASSLNNDQPQHF. The CDR3 DNA reads TGTGCCAGCAGCTTGAACAATGATCAGCCCCAGCATTTT. Full variable domain (missing parts from reference TRBV11-1 and TRBJ1-5): EAEVAQSPRYKITEKSQAVAFWCDPISGHATLYWYRQILGQGPELLVQFQDESVVDDSQLPKDRFSAERLKGVDSTLKIQPAELGDSAMYLCASSLNNDQPQHFGDGTRLSIL.

The chain is built from TRBV24-1 and TRBJ2-5; D is possibly TRBD2 (5 bases). Trimming took off 7 bases at V and 9 bases at J, with 14 bases between the two ends. Germline CDR1 is KGHDR and CDR2 is SFDVKD. This CDR3 spans 12 amino acids. For the CDR3, the DNA is TGTGCCACCAGCCCGGGGTCCGGAGCCCAGTACTTC. It encodes CATSPGSGAQYF.

In DNA, the CDR3 is TGCAGGAACACAGCTCCGGGACTAGGAAATTACGAGCAGTACTTC. It is translated as CRNTAPGLGNYEQYF. The rearrangement uses TRBV29-1 and TRBJ2-7; TRBD2 aligns across 8 bases. Looked up from germline, CDR1 is SQVTM and CDR2 is ANQGSEA. The CDR3 has 15 amino acids.

The chain is built from TRBV5-1 and TRBJ1-1; 8 nucleotides align to TRBD1. Trimming cost V 4 bases and J 4 bases; bases outside gene matches: 12. The CDR3 is made up of 16 amino acids. Germline V lookup: CDR1 SGHRS, CDR2 YFSETQ. The CDR3 nucleotides read TGCGCCAGCAGCCCGGACAGGGCTTCTTGGGGCACTGAAGCTTTCTTT. Translating it yields CASSPDRASWGTEAFF.

The chain uses TRBV5-4 and TRBJ2-2; 7 bases match TRBD2. This CDR3 region has 15 residues. Germline CDR1 SGHNT, CDR2 YYREEE (reference sequence). V shed 5 bases and J 2 bases; nucleotides not matched to a gene: 6. This CDR3 is CASRRSGVNTGELFF. The CDR3 nucleotides read TGTGCCAGCAGAAGGAGCGGGGTTAACACCGGGGAGCTGTTTTTT. Full variable domain (remainder filled in from reference TRBV5-4 and TRBJ2-2): ETGVTQSPTHLIKTRGQQVTLRCSSQSGHNTVSWYQQALGQGPQFIFQYYREEENGRGNFPPRFSGLQFPNYSSELNVNALELDDSALYLCASRRSGVNTGELFFGEGSRLTVL.

The chain combines TRBV10-2 with TRBJ1-5; D unresolved. This CDR3 comprises 14 residues. The germline CDR1 and CDR2 sequences are WSHSY and SAAADI. The germline V and J ends were trimmed by 1 base and 3 bases, with 7 bases remaining between them. The DNA of the CDR3 is TGCGCCAGCAGTGAGTTCGCAGTCAATCAGCCCCAGCATTTT. Translation gives CASSEFAVNQPQHF.

The V gene is TRBV3-1 (or the pseudogene TRBV3-2), the J gene TRBJ1-1, with D perhaps TRBD1 (5 bases). Trimming removed 8 bases at V and 4 bases at J, with 17 bases between. The CDR3 runs to 14 residues. Looked up from germline, CDR1 is LGHDT and CDR2 is YNNKEL (reference sequence). The CDR3 loop is CASRGSGEGTEAFF. The CDR3, as DNA: TGTGCCAGCCGCGGCTCGGGGGAAGGCACTGAAGCTTTCTTT.

The V and J genes are TRBV6-5 and TRBJ1-6; 8 bases line up with TRBD1. The CDR3 is 15 residues long. The V gene end was trimmed by 6 bases and the J gene end by 10 bases; junction bases not matched to a gene: 11. Germline CDR1 is MNHEY and CDR2 is SVGAGI. The CDR3: CASSDGQGRGSPLHF. The CDR3 DNA sequence: TGTGCCAGCAGCGACGGACAGGGTAGGGGGTCACCCCTCCACTTT.